These 21 T cell receptor beta chains were all obtained from the same sample, sequenced in a study of T cells in localized non-small cell lung cancer. Produced via immunoSEQ multiplex PCR; TCRdb's table is partial and in-frame only. The table lists about 52,000 clones, about 88% of them singletons. This specimen was PBMCs, taken before any cancer treatment. These receptors all come from a female donor with stage II lung adenocarcinoma.

The V gene is TRBV5-1, the J gene TRBJ2-2; 9 positions match TRBD2. This CDR3 spans 15 amino acids. CDR1 is SGHRS, CDR2 YFSETQ, per germline. V lost 4 bases to trimming and J lost 5 bases; unmatched junction nucleotides: 6. In DNA form, the CDR3 reads TGCGCCAGCAGCCCCGGGACTAGCAGTACCGGGGAGCTGTTTTTT. This translates into CASSPGTSSTGELFF.

CDR3 coding DNA: TGTGCCAGCAGCGTAGTGCAGGCGTACGCCTACCCCTCTAACTATGGCTACACCTTC. This encodes CASSVVQAYAYPSNYGYTF. This chain uses TRBV9 with TRBJ1-2; D gene unclear. V was trimmed by 0 bases and J by 0 bases, leaving 21 bases between them. From germline, CDR1 is SGDLS and CDR2 YYNGEE. The CDR3 sequence is 19 residues long. The whole variable domain, remainder taken from reference TRBV9 and TRBJ1-2, is DSGVTQTPKHLITATGQRVTLRCSPRSGDLSVYWYQQSLDQGLQFLIQYYNGEERAKGNILERFSAQQFPDLHSELNLSSLELGDSALYFCASSVVQAYAYPSNYGYTFGSGTRLTVV.

This chain links TRBV2 with TRBJ1-1; no clear D. The V end lost 3 bases, the J end lost 0 bases, and 5 bases lay between the germline ends. The CDR3 totals 13 residues. CDR1 is SNHLY, CDR2 FYNNEI, per germline. CDR3 sequence (DNA): TGTGCCAGCAGTGATGGGCTGAACACTGAAGCTTTCTTT. It encodes CASSDGLNTEAFF.

The chain combines TRBV19 with TRBJ1-1; 7 bases match TRBD1. The junction had 11 bases not matched to a gene; V was cut back by 3 bases and J by 10 bases. Germline CDR1 is LNHDA and CDR2 is SQIVND (reference sequence). This CDR3 region has 14 residues. The CDR3 DNA is TGTGCCAGTAGTATTCAAGGCGACAGGGCCCGAGCTTTCTTT. Its translation: CASSIQGDRARAFF.

This clone came up once. J is TRBJ1-2 and V is TRBV5-2. TRBV5-2 is listed as a pseudogene. The CDR3 consists of 16 residues. The DNA for the CDR3 is TGTGCCAGCAACGGATGTGGAGTACGAAAGACCTATGGCTACACCTTC. Protein: CASNGCGVRKTYGYTF.

The V and J genes are TRBV6-5 and TRBJ2-7, with D possibly TRBD1 on 6 matching bases. Germline V gives CDR1 MNHEY, CDR2 SVGAGI. Trimming removed 5 bases at V and 3 bases at J, with 14 bases between. This CDR3 contains 14 residues. The CDR3 spells CASSLTGVGYEQYF. The CDR3 DNA is TGTGCCAGCAGTCTGACAGGCGTTGGCTACGAGCAGTACTTC.

This sequence joins TRBV5-1 and TRBJ1-1; the D gene is possibly TRBD1 (5 bases). Germline V gene data show CDR1 as SGHRS and CDR2 as YFSETQ. Trimming shortened V by 4 bases and J by 0 bases, and 10 bases separated the two germline ends. The CDR3 extends over 14 amino acids. CDR3 protein: CASSQRQMNTEAFF. The CDR3 DNA reads as TGCGCCAGCAGCCAGAGACAGATGAACACTGAAGCTTTCTTT. Together with reference TRBV5-1 and TRBJ1-1, the CDR3 gives the full variable domain: KAGVTQTPRYLIKTRGQQVTLSCSPISGHRSVSWYQQTPGQGLQFLFEYFSETQRNKGNFPGRFSGRQFSNSRSEMNVSTLELGDSALYLCASSQRQMNTEAFFGQGTRLTVV.

The V call is TRBV10-3, the J call TRBJ1-2; D might be TRBD1 (5 bases). With 2 bases removed from V and 6 bases from J, the gap between germline ends came to 19 bases. This CDR3 spans 16 amino acids. Germline values: CDR1 ENHRY, CDR2 SYGVKD. The CDR3 protein is CAISEMPPGRGDGYTF. The CDR3 DNA follows: TGTGCCATCAGTGAGATGCCGCCCGGAAGGGGTGATGGCTACACCTTC.

The count of this clone is one. The chain is built from TRBV2 and TRBJ2-1; D unclear. Trimming left V 1 base short and J 1 base short, with 11 bases between. The CDR3 extends over 16 amino acids. Germline CDR1 SNHLY, CDR2 FYNNEI. CDR3: CASSEVASGSYNEQFF. The CDR3 region has the DNA TGTGCCAGCAGTGAAGTGGCTAGTGGGTCCTACAATGAGCAGTTCTTC.

The chain has TRBV5-1 and TRBJ1-6; D is ambiguous. V was pared by 0 bases and J by 6 bases, with 13 bases between. The CDR3 length is 16 residues. Germline-derived CDR1 and CDR2 are SGHRS and YFSETQ. Here the CDR3 DNA reads TGCGCCAGCAGCTTGGACGGTCAATTGGGTAATTCACCCCTCCACTTT. It codes for CASSLDGQLGNSPLHF.

The CDR3, as DNA: TGTGCCAGCAGCGTAGACCAGGCCACCGGGGAGCTGTTTTTT. It encodes CASSVDQATGELFF. This chain connects TRBV9 to TRBJ2-2; D is unresolved. Per germline, CDR1 SGDLS and CDR2 YYNGEE. V dropped 0 bases and J dropped 4 bases, with 7 bases sitting between them. CDR3 length: 14 residues.

The chain uses TRBV10-3 and TRBJ1-3, with unresolved D. The germline V gene has CDR1 ENHRY and CDR2 SYGVKD. Trimming took 0 bases from V and 4 from J, leaving 4 bases between them. The CDR3 consists of 13 residues. CDR3 protein: CAISESQGNTIYF. As DNA, the CDR3 is TGTGCCATCAGTGAGTCTCAGGGAAACACCATATATTTT.

The gene calls are TRBV5-4 and TRBJ2-1, with 9 bases that match TRBD2. The germline V gene has CDR1 SGHNT and CDR2 YYREEE (reference sequence). The J segment lost 2 bases and the V segment lost 4 bases, leaving 7 bases of the junction unmatched. CDR3 length equals 16 residues. As DNA, the CDR3 is TGTGCCAGCAGCAAGGGCGGCGGGGGGGCCTACAATGAGCAGTTCTTC. This sequence encodes CASSKGGGGAYNEQFF.

The chain combines TRBV19 with TRBJ1-1, with D perhaps TRBD1 (5 bases). Germline-derived CDR1 and CDR2 are LNHDA and SQIVND (reference sequence). V lost 6 bases and J lost 1, with 18 bases in between. The CDR3 consists of 16 residues. CDR3 DNA: TGTGCCAGTAGCCCCCGAACAGGCTGGTGGAACACTGAAGCTTTCTTT. This codes for CASSPRTGWWNTEAFF.

By sample share, this clone is medium-sized (0.01 to 0.1%). The V and J genes are TRBV27 and TRBJ1-2; a weak D match, TRBD1 (5 bases). V lost 3 bases to trimming and J lost 3 bases, with 14 bases between them. The CDR3 contains 15 residues. The germline gives CDR1 MNHEY, CDR2 SMNVEV (reference sequence). The CDR3 here is CASSFRAGWDYGYTF. DNA of the CDR3: TGTGCCAGCAGTTTTAGGGCAGGGTGGGACTATGGCTACACCTTC.

This clone was seen only once. The V call is TRBV5-6, the J call TRBJ2-7, with D possibly TRBD1 on 6 matching bases. V lost 0 bases to trimming and J lost 6 bases, with 13 bases between them. Germline-derived CDR1 and CDR2 are SGHDT and YYEEEE. This CDR3 region has 14 residues. The CDR3 sequence is CASSLGQVIGEQYF. The CDR3 DNA reads as TGTGCCAGCAGCTTGGGACAGGTGATAGGCGAGCAGTACTTC. Using reference TRBV5-6 and TRBJ2-7 for the parts outside the CDR3, the full variable domain is DAGVTQSPTHLIKTRGQQVTLRCSPKSGHDTVSWYQQALGQGPQFIFQYYEEEERQRGNFPDRFSGHQFPNYSSELNVNALLLGDSALYLCASSLGQVIGEQYFGPGTRLTVT.

The chain employs TRBV19 and TRBJ2-7; the D gene is possibly TRBD1 (6 bases). The germline gives CDR1 LNHDA, CDR2 SQIVND (reference sequence). V was clipped by 7 bases and J by 1 base, with 14 bases between them. There are 14 residues in the CDR3. CDR3 bases: TGTGCCAGTACCCCAGAAAGGGGGTCCTACGAGCAGTACTTC. Protein sequence: CASTPERGSYEQYF.

V usage is TRBV12-5 and J usage is TRBJ2-1; D may match TRBD1 or TRBD2 (5 bases each). V was pared by 0 bases and J by 4 bases, with 13 bases between. This CDR3 spans 16 amino acids. Germline V gives CDR1 LGHNT, CDR2 FRNRAP. CDR3 residues: CASGLVMGEPYNEQFF. CDR3 in DNA: TGTGCTAGTGGTTTGGTAATGGGGGAGCCTTACAATGAGCAGTTCTTC.

The chain joins TRBV19 to TRBJ1-2, with D possibly TRBD1 on 6 matching bases. There are 14 residues in the CDR3. V lost 2 bases, J lost 6 bases, and 13 bases lay in between. Germline V gene data show CDR1 as LNHDA and CDR2 as SQIVND (reference sequence). The CDR3 protein is CASSITRTADGYTF. The DNA of the CDR3 is TGTGCCAGTAGTATAACTCGGACAGCCGATGGCTACACCTTC.

Regarding this clone: A read error may account for a junction end that differs from germline. The chain recombines TRBV6-5 with TRBJ1-6; no reliable D call. This CDR3 region has 14 residues. Germline V gives CDR1 MNHEY, CDR2 SVGAGI. CDR3 region: CASTYSSGNSPLHF. In DNA, the CDR3 is TGTGCCAGCACTTACTCGTCGGGTAATTCACCCCTCCACTTT.

The J gene is TRBJ1-2, the V gene TRBV10-2; D possibly corresponds to TRBD1 (6 bases). V was trimmed by 3 bases and J by 2 bases, leaving 16 bases between them. The CDR3 totals 16 residues. CDR1 WSHSY and CDR2 SAAADI come from the germline V gene. The CDR3 bases are TGCGCCAGCAGTGACCTCCACACAGGGTCGAACTATGGCTACACCTTC. It yields the protein CASSDLHTGSNYGYTF.